Listed here are 26 T cell receptor beta chains from one sample, sequenced in a study of beta chain features in type 1 diabetes. Sequenced material consisted of expressed TCRB transcripts (all of the isolated RNA was reverse transcribed). Some clones are missing from TCRdb's copy, which holds only in-frame ones; the method was immunoSEQ multiplex PCR. The sample lists about 130,000 clones, about a tenth occurring once. Material: central memory CD4+ T cells from blood. These receptors were obtained from a man aged 18 to 29 in good health.

This clone was detected only a few times. The chain links TRBV6-1 to TRBJ1-2; D uncertain. Trimming took 2 bases from V and 4 from J, leaving 14 bases between them. Germline CDR1 and CDR2: MNHNS and SASEGT. The CDR3 spans 15 residues. The CDR3 region is CASSEMSLSLYGYTF. The CDR3 coding sequence is TGTGCCAGCAGTGAAATGAGCCTCTCCCTCTATGGCTACACCTTC.

This clone has a handful of counts. The J gene is TRBJ1-2, the V gene TRBV29-1, with D possibly being TRBD1 (6 bases). CDR3 length: 13 residues. V was clipped by 0 bases and J by 8 bases, with 13 bases between them. CDR1 SQVTM and CDR2 ANQGSEA come from the germline V gene. CDR3 DNA: TGCAGCGTTGAAGATCTTGCAGGGGTAGGCTACACCTTC. This gives the protein CSVEDLAGVGYTF.

DNA of the CDR3: TGTGCCAGCAGCTCCACAGATAACTATGGCTACACCTTC. Translating gives CASSSTDNYGYTF. The chain links TRBV7-8 to TRBJ1-2; D gene uncertain. CDR1 is SGHVS and CDR2 is FQNEAQ in the germline V gene. Deletions cut 4 bases from V and 1 base from J, with 7 bases between. The CDR3 consists of 13 residues. Full variable domain (missing parts from reference TRBV7-8 and TRBJ1-2): GAGVSQSPRYKVAKRGQDVALRCDPISGHVSLFWYQQALGQGPEFLTYFQNEAQLDKSGLPSDRFFAERPEGSVSTLKIQRTQQEDSAVYLCASSSTDNYGYTFGSGTRLTVV.

The chain is built from TRBV6-5 and TRBJ2-2, with D possibly being TRBD1 (5 bases). The CDR3 is made up of 14 amino acids. The germline gives CDR1 MNHEY, CDR2 SVGAGI. V dropped 3 bases and J dropped 1 base, with 6 bases sitting between them. This chain's CDR3 is CASSYDRNTGELFF. CDR3 bases: TGTGCCAGCAGTTATGACAGGAACACCGGGGAGCTGTTTTTT.

The sample holds a few counts of this clone. The CDR3 nucleotides are TGTGCCAGCAGACCCGGGGCGGGGGGGGCCCACGAGCAGTACTTC. Translated: CASRPGAGGAHEQYF. The rearrangement joins TRBV7-3 to TRBJ2-7; TRBD2 agrees at 9 bases. Germline V gene data show CDR1 as SGHTA and CDR2 as FQGTGA. The V segment lost 6 bases and the J segment 5 bases; nucleotides outside the gene matches: 11. The CDR3 contains 15 residues.

The gene calls are TRBV30 and TRBJ1-2, with 8 bases fitting TRBD1. The CDR3 totals 12 residues. The germline CDR1 and CDR2 sequences are GTSNPN and SVGIG (reference sequence). With V trimmed by 5 bases and J by 8 bases, 7 bases remained unmatched. CDR3 nucleotide sequence: TGTGCCTGGTCCGGGACAGGAGGCGGCTACACCTTC. It yields the protein CAWSGTGGGYTF.

This clone was seen more than once but under ten times. V gene TRBV5-1 combines with J gene TRBJ1-6, with 7 bases lining up with TRBD1. In germline, CDR1 is SGHRS, CDR2 YFSETQ. This CDR3 has 16 amino acids. V trimming: 3 bases; J trimming: 3 bases; junction bases outside the gene matches: 6. CDR3 in DNA: TGCGCCAGCAGCTCAGGGGGAGGTGGCTATAATTCACCCCTCCACTTT. Protein sequence: CASSSGGGGYNSPLHF.

A few counts support this clone. The chain links TRBV10-3 to TRBJ2-3, with a tentative D call TRBD2 (7 bases). Between the trimmed V and J ends, which lost 7 bases and 7 bases, there was a span of 15 bases. The CDR3 runs to 13 residues. Per germline, CDR1 ENHRY and CDR2 SYGVKD. CDR3: CAITGGGGYTQYF. The CDR3 DNA reads TGTGCCATCACAGGAGGGGGGGGTTATACGCAGTATTTT.

The rearrangement uses TRBV7-6 and TRBJ1-2; 10 bases are shared with TRBD1. The V gene's germline CDR1 is SGHVS and CDR2 FNYEAQ. V was clipped by 5 bases and J by 5 bases; unmatched bases: 5. There are 14 residues in the CDR3. The CDR3 DNA reads as TGTGCCAGCAGCCCGACGGGACAGGGGTATGGCTACACCTTC. Translating gives CASSPTGQGYGYTF.

The V and J genes are TRBV30 and TRBJ1-2, with TRBD1 identical over 10 bases. J lost 6 bases, V lost 0 bases, and 4 bases had no gene match. The CDR3 is made up of 14 amino acids. Germline lookup yields CDR1 GTSNPN and CDR2 SVGIG (reference sequence). CDR3 protein: CAWSVDRGNNGYTF. The DNA of the CDR3 is TGTGCCTGGAGTGTGGACAGGGGGAATAATGGCTACACCTTC. The full variable domain, rest sourced from reference TRBV30 and TRBJ1-2, is SQTIHQWPATLVQPVGSPLSLECTVEGTSNPNLYWYRQAAGRGLQLLFYSVGIGQISSEVPQNLSASRPQDRQFILSSKKLLLSDSGFYLCAWSVDRGNNGYTFGSGTRLTVV.

This clone was seen only a few times. The chain uses TRBV4-2 and TRBJ2-7, with 12 nucleotides matching TRBD2. The V segment lost 3 bases and the J segment 6 bases; nucleotides outside the gene matches: 9. Per germline, CDR1 LGHNA and CDR2 YNFKEQ. This CDR3 contains 16 residues. The CDR3: CASSQETSGGPREQYF. CDR3 bases: TGTGCCAGCAGCCAGGAAACTAGCGGGGGGCCCCGCGAGCAGTACTTC.

For this clone: The same CDR3 also results from other DNA sequences found in this sample. The chain is built from TRBV5-1 and TRBJ2-3, with TRBD2 matching 12 bases. The CDR3 is 16 residues long. Germline V gene lookup returns CDR1 SGHRS and CDR2 YFSETQ. V dropped 0 bases and J dropped 4; count of bases not matched to a gene: 3. The CDR3: CASSLGLAGGPDTQYF. CDR3 DNA: TGCGCCAGCAGCTTGGGTCTAGCGGGGGGGCCAGATACGCAGTATTTT.

The chain has TRBV5-1 and TRBJ2-7; unclear D gene. Trimming took 0 bases from V and 3 from J, leaving 10 bases between them. The CDR3 covers 14 residues. Germline V gives CDR1 SGHRS, CDR2 YFSETQ. Written as DNA, the CDR3 is TGCGCCAGCAGCTTGGGAGGTTCGGACTACGAGCAGTACTTC. It yields the protein CASSLGGSDYEQYF.

V is TRBV7-2 and J is TRBJ2-1, with 12 positions matching TRBD2. This CDR3 contains 15 residues. The V gene end was trimmed by 5 bases and the J gene end by 15 bases; junction bases not matched to a gene: 14. Germline lookup yields CDR1 SGHTA and CDR2 FQGNSA. The CDR3 DNA sequence: TGTGCCAGCAGCCTAACGCCCACTAGCGGGGGGTTGCCGTTCTTC. Its translation: CASSLTPTSGGLPFF.

This clone occurred a few times. The J gene is TRBJ2-4, the V gene TRBV6-1, with TRBD1 matching 7 bases. The CDR3 is 13 residues long. V shed 6 bases and J 11 bases; nucleotides not matched to a gene: 10. The V gene's germline CDR1 is MNHNS and CDR2 SASEGT. CDR3 bases: TGTGCCAGCAGCAACTTCGGGGACAGTTTTCAGTACTTC. It is translated as CASSNFGDSFQYF.

In this sample, this clone turned up a few times. The chain employs TRBV15 and TRBJ2-5, with no clear D. V lost 3 bases and J 3 bases, leaving 5 bases between the germline ends. The CDR3 is 12 residues long. CDR1 is LNHNV, CDR2 YYDKDF, per germline (reference sequence). Here the CDR3 DNA reads TGTGCCACCAGCAGCCGGGAAGAGACCCAGTACTTC. Translation: CATSSREETQYF.

The table lists this clone with a few counts. This sequence joins TRBV4-3 and TRBJ2-2, with D hard to call. In germline, CDR1 is LGHNA, CDR2 YSLEER. This CDR3 has 16 amino acids. V lost 1 base and J lost 2, with 11 bases in between. Written as DNA, the CDR3 is TGCGCCAGCAGCCAAGGATCGCGGAGAAACACCGGGGAGCTGTTTTTT. Protein sequence: CASSQGSRRNTGELFF.

The CDR3 region has the DNA TGCGCCAGCAGCCAAGTTCCGGGCAGGGGGAGCTCTGGGGCCAACGTCCTGACTTTC. Protein product: CASSQVPGRGSSGANVLTF. This chain joins TRBV4-1 and TRBJ2-6; TRBD1 matches 7 bases. Germline V gene data show CDR1 as MGHRA and CDR2 as YSYEKL. V was clipped by 1 base and J by 0 bases; unmatched bases: 9. The CDR3 covers 19 residues.

V and J are TRBV9 and TRBJ1-2, with 9 nucleotides matching TRBD1. The germline CDR1 and CDR2 sequences are SGDLS and YYNGEE. The CDR3 covers 16 residues. The junction had 9 bases not matched to a gene; V was cut back by 2 bases and J by 4 bases. The CDR3 DNA follows: TGTGCCAGCAGCGTCTCGGGACAGGGTGGTTTCTATGGCTACACCTTC. Encoded protein: CASSVSGQGGFYGYTF.

This clone showed up just a few times. The rearrangement joins TRBV6-1 to TRBJ1-5; the match to TRBD1 covers 10 bases. CDR1 and CDR2 (germline): MNHNS, SASEGT. The CDR3 totals 13 residues. Unmatched junction bases numbered 3, after V lost 6 bases and J lost 7 bases. CDR3 sequence reads: CASSGTGVQPQHF. The CDR3, as DNA: TGTGCCAGCAGCGGGACAGGGGTACAGCCCCAGCATTTT.

This clone was found a few times. CDR3 amino acids: CASSLATSGGWYEQYF. The DNA for the CDR3 is TGTGCCAGCAGCTTAGCGACTAGCGGGGGGTGGTACGAGCAGTACTTC. This sequence joins TRBV7-2 and TRBJ2-7; 13 bases line up with TRBD2. There are 16 residues in the CDR3. V dropped 0 bases and J dropped 4; count of bases not matched to a gene: 3. The V gene's germline CDR1 is SGHTA and CDR2 FQGNSA.

This clone was detected a few times. V is TRBV7-9 and J is TRBJ2-2; weak D call: TRBD2 (6 bases). Germline-derived CDR1 and CDR2 are SEHNR and FQNEAQ (reference sequence). The V and J ends lost 3 bases and 0 bases respectively, with 8 bases between them. This CDR3 is built from 15 residues. CDR3 DNA: TGTGCCAGCAGCTTTGGAGGGTCGAACACCGGGGAGCTGTTTTTT. Protein sequence: CASSFGGSNTGELFF.

CDR3 sequence (DNA): TGTGCCAGCAGTTTATTGGGGCAGAGCACAGATACGCAGTATTTT. Encoded protein: CASSLLGQSTDTQYF. This chain joins TRBV28 and TRBJ2-3, with a tentative D call TRBD1 (5 bases). The CDR3 loop spans 15 amino acids. V was clipped by 1 base and J by 0 bases, with 8 bases between them. Germline CDR1 MDHEN, CDR2 SYDVKM.

This clone showed up just a few times. The chain has TRBV19 and TRBJ1-4; D ambiguous. Germline CDR1 LNHDA, CDR2 SQIVND (reference sequence). Trimming stripped 7 bases from V and 5 bases from J, with 17 bases between. The CDR3 is 15 amino acids. The CDR3 reads CASTSLAYWNEKLFF. DNA for the CDR3: TGTGCCAGTACCTCATTGGCATATTGGAATGAAAAACTGTTTTTT.

This clone was seen repeatedly, ten times or more. The chain has TRBV7-9 and TRBJ2-1; D possibly corresponds to TRBD2 (6 bases). Trimming took 8 bases from V and 4 from J, leaving 15 bases between them. Germline CDR1 SEHNR, CDR2 FQNEAQ (reference sequence). The CDR3 consists of 14 residues. In nucleotides, the CDR3 is TGTGCCAGCGGGCTAGCGTTGGCATACAATGAGCAGTTCTTC. Its translation: CASGLALAYNEQFF.

In this sample, this clone turned up a few times. This chain connects TRBV27 to TRBJ1-2; TRBD1 aligns across 8 bases. V shed 5 bases, J shed 5 bases, and the junction held 7 bases outside the gene matches. The germline CDR1 and CDR2 sequences are MNHEY and SMNVEV (reference sequence). This CDR3 comprises 14 residues. CDR3 region: CASSDRGGGYGYTF. The CDR3 DNA is TGTGCCAGCAGTGACAGGGGAGGCGGGTATGGCTACACCTTC.